Presented here are 22 T cell receptor beta chains from one specimen sequenced in a study of blood T cells in healthy people across ages. Sample-barcoded 5' priming and a J-beta primer mix drove a second PCR of roughly 6 to 12 cycles. TCRdb independently ran MiXCR on the 5' RACE reads; one entry per CDR3 protein. The sample consists of around 1,100,000 distinct CDR3 sequences, 35% to 40% of them appearing once. The sequenced sample consisted of blood. These TCRs come from a man aged 18 to 30 in good health.

This clonotype showed up just a few times. This sequence joins TRBV12-3 or TRBV12-4 and TRBJ2-2; D call uncertain. CDR3 length: 11 residues. Trimming took off 8 bases at V and 5 bases at J, with 6 bases between the two ends. CDR3: CASWVTGELFF. The CDR3, as DNA: TGTGCCAGCTGGGTTACCGGGGAGCTGTTTTTT.

The V and J genes are TRBV5-1 and TRBJ2-2; tentatively, D is TRBD1 (7 bases). Germline values: CDR1 SGHRS, CDR2 YFSETQ. The CDR3 sequence is 16 residues long. V was clipped by 4 bases and J by 0 bases, with 13 bases between them. CDR3 region: CASSPGDSANTGELFF. CDR3 in DNA: TGCGCCAGCAGCCCGGGGGACAGCGCGAACACCGGGGAGCTGTTTTTT.

V is TRBV10-3 and J is TRBJ2-1; 7 bases map to TRBD1. V was clipped by 10 bases and J by 1 base; unmatched bases: 10. The germline V gene encodes CDR1 ENHRY and CDR2 SYGVKD. CDR3 length: 15 residues. CDR3 DNA sequence: TGTGCCACCGGGGACGCAGGGGGTTCCTACAATGAGCAGTTCTTC. This codes for CATGDAGGSYNEQFF.

The chain employs TRBV27 and TRBJ2-1; 8 positions agree with TRBD2. CDR3 length: 18 residues. J lost 7 bases, V lost 6 bases, and 20 bases had no gene match. Germline V gene sequence: CDR1 MNHEY, CDR2 SMNVEV (reference sequence). The CDR3, as DNA: TGTGCCAGCAGAAATATTTTCGACGGGACTAGTCACGCGAATGAGCAGTTCTTC. Its protein product is CASRNIFDGTSHANEQFF.

This clonotype turned up a few times. The V gene is TRBV9, the J gene TRBJ2-3, with a tentative D call TRBD1 (5 bases). This CDR3 region has 15 residues. Trimming cost V 0 bases and J 1 base, with 9 bases left between them. Germline V lookup: CDR1 SGDLS, CDR2 YYNGEE. This CDR3 reads CASSVGSRGTDTQYF. Here the CDR3 DNA reads TGTGCCAGCAGCGTAGGGAGCAGGGGCACAGATACGCAGTATTTT. Full variable domain (outside the CDR3, taken from reference TRBV9 and TRBJ2-3): DSGVTQTPKHLITATGQRVTLRCSPRSGDLSVYWYQQSLDQGLQFLIQYYNGEERAKGNILERFSAQQFPDLHSELNLSSLELGDSALYFCASSVGSRGTDTQYFGPGTRLTVL.

The rearrangement links TRBV6-2 or TRBV6-3 to TRBJ1-5; a weak D match, TRBD1 (5 bases). The CDR3 loop spans 14 amino acids. V lost 6 bases and J 3 bases, leaving 12 bases between the germline ends. Germline lookup yields CDR1 MNHEY and CDR2 SVGEGT. The CDR3 DNA reads TGTGCCAGCAGGGATCAAGGGGTCAATCAGCCCCAGCATTTT. It is translated as CASRDQGVNQPQHF.

The V and J genes are TRBV14 and TRBJ2-6; TRBD1 matches at 8 bases. This CDR3 is 18 amino acids long. Trimming cost V 2 bases and J 1 base; bases outside gene matches: 7. Looked up from germline, CDR1 is SGHDN and CDR2 is FVKESK. The CDR3 nucleotides are TGTGCCAGCAGCCAACCTGGACAGGGTTTTTCTGGGGCCAACGTCCTGACTTTC. Translation: CASSQPGQGFSGANVLTF.

Only one count was recorded for this clonotype. V usage is TRBV20-1 and J usage is TRBJ2-4; no firm D call. Trimming took off 1 base at V and 13 bases at J, with 17 bases between the two ends. CDR3 size: 13 residues. In germline, CDR1 is DFQATT, CDR2 SNEGSKA (reference sequence). CDR3 sequence: CSARGANSNEQYF. CDR3 in DNA: TGCAGTGCTAGAGGGGCGAATAGCAATGAGCAGTACTTC.

This chain joins TRBV18 and TRBJ2-5; 9 positions match TRBD1. Germline CDR1 and CDR2: KGHSH and LQKENI. The CDR3 has 16 amino acids. Trimming cost V 6 bases and J 3 bases; bases outside gene matches: 11. The CDR3 bases are TGTGCCAGCTCTTCCGGGACAGGGTTGTGCAAAGAGACCCAGTACTTC. It is translated as CASSSGTGLCKETQYF. Together with reference TRBV18 and TRBJ2-5, the CDR3 gives the full variable domain: NAGVMQNPRHLVRRRGQEARLRCSPMKGHSHVYWYRQLPEEGLKFMVYLQKENIIDESGMPKERFSAEFPKEGPSILRIQQVVRGDSAAYFCASSSGTGLCKETQYFGPGTRLLVL.

The chain links TRBV12-3 or TRBV12-4 to TRBJ1-2; TRBD1 matches at 8 bases. The CDR3 is made up of 12 amino acids. V lost 7 bases and J lost 7; bases outside the gene matches: 5. This CDR3 reads CASIIQGAGYTF. In DNA, the CDR3 is TGTGCCAGCATCATTCAGGGGGCTGGCTACACCTTC.

This clonotype was seen repeatedly, ten times or more. V and J are TRBV25-1 and TRBJ2-5; D is possibly TRBD1 or TRBD2 (5 bases each). Germline V gene data show CDR1 as MGHDK and CDR2 as SYGVNS. CDR3 length: 16 amino acids. V was shortened by 1 base and J by 11 bases, with 23 bases between the two germline ends. The CDR3 loop is CASSEFTGTAYNEQYF. In DNA, the CDR3 is TGTGCCAGCAGTGAATTCACCGGGACGGCTTACAATGAGCAGTACTTC.

V and J are TRBV5-6 and TRBJ1-4, with D perhaps matching TRBD1 (5 bases). V gave up 0 bases and J gave up 2 bases, with 14 bases separating them. The germline gives CDR1 SGHDT, CDR2 YYEEEE. The CDR3 spans 17 residues. The CDR3, as DNA: TGTGCCAGCAGCTTGGGTCCAGGGCGGGAGACTAATGAAAAACTGTTTTTT. Its protein is CASSLGPGRETNEKLFF. Drawing the rest from reference TRBV5-6 and TRBJ1-4, the complete variable domain is DAGVTQSPTHLIKTRGQQVTLRCSPKSGHDTVSWYQQALGQGPQFIFQYYEEEERQRGNFPDRFSGHQFPNYSSELNVNALLLGDSALYLCASSLGPGRETNEKLFFGSGTQLSVL.

The chain is built from TRBV27 and TRBJ2-3, with D perhaps being TRBD1 or TRBD2 (5 bases each). Trimming cost V 6 bases and J 8 bases, with 15 bases left between them. Per the germline V gene, CDR1 is MNHEY and CDR2 is SMNVEV (reference sequence). The CDR3 consists of 13 residues. The DNA of the CDR3 is TGTGCCAGCAGCCCTGGACTTCAGGGTACGCAGTATTTT. Its translation is CASSPGLQGTQYF.

The chain combines TRBV7-9 with TRBJ1-1; D perhaps matches TRBD1 (6 bases). The CDR3 extends over 17 amino acids. The germline V gene has CDR1 SEHNR and CDR2 FQNEAQ (reference sequence). The ends were cut back, 1 base at V and 0 bases at J, with 15 bases in the middle. The CDR3 sequence is CASSLGTASIMNTEAFF. CDR3 coding DNA: TGTGCCAGCAGCTTAGGGACAGCTTCCATCATGAACACTGAAGCTTTCTTT.

The rearrangement uses TRBV11-1 and TRBJ2-1; TRBD1 matches at 9 bases. V shed 3 bases, J shed 9 bases, and the junction held 9 bases outside the gene matches. Germline CDR1 reads SGHAT; CDR2 reads FQDESV (reference sequence). This CDR3 comprises 15 residues. CDR3 DNA: TGTGCCAGCAGCTTGGGGGGGACAGGGAGCACTGAGCAGTTCTTC. As protein: CASSLGGTGSTEQFF.

This clonotype showed up just a few times. The rearrangement links TRBV3-1 to TRBJ1-2; no clear D. Germline V gives CDR1 LGHDT, CDR2 YNNKEL (reference sequence). This CDR3 is built from 15 residues. V was pared by 0 bases and J by 4 bases, with 12 bases between. The DNA of the CDR3 is TGTGCCAGCAGCCAAGATATGGCAGCTCCCTATGGCTACACCTTC. Translated, it gives CASSQDMAAPYGYTF.

This clonotype was detected only once. The chain has TRBV27 and TRBJ1-5; TRBD1 agrees at 11 bases. CDR1 is MNHEY, CDR2 SMNVEV, per germline (reference sequence). J was trimmed by 13 bases and V by 10 bases; bases with no gene match: 6. The CDR3 has 11 amino acids. CDR3 sequence reads: CATTGQGAQHF. CDR3 coding DNA: TGTGCCACAACTGGACAGGGGGCACAGCATTTT.

The CDR3 DNA reads as TGCAGTGCCAACCGAATTTGGACTGGACCCTACAATGAGCAGTTCTTC. It encodes CSANRIWTGPYNEQFF. The chain couples TRBV20-1 to TRBJ2-1, with D possibly matching TRBD2 (5 bases). The germline gives CDR1 DFQATT, CDR2 SNEGSKA (reference sequence). V lost 6 bases and J lost 2, with 20 bases in between. The CDR3 has 16 amino acids.

J is TRBJ1-1 and V is TRBV7-8; 9 bases fit TRBD1. This CDR3 has 13 residues. Losses at the gene ends were 0 bases for V and 10 bases for J; bases not matched to a gene: 3. Germline loops: CDR1 SGHVS, CDR2 FQNEAQ. The CDR3 protein is CASSLAPDRGAFF. CDR3 in DNA: TGTGCCAGCAGCTTAGCCCCGGACAGGGGAGCTTTCTTT.

This clonotype was detected once. This chain uses TRBV27 with TRBJ2-7; TRBD2 agrees at 11 bases. Trimming took 6 bases from V and 7 from J; bases not matched to a gene: 11. Germline loops: CDR1 MNHEY, CDR2 SMNVEV (reference sequence). The CDR3 extends over 15 amino acids. The CDR3, as DNA: TGTGCCAGCAGATATAGCGGGGGGGCATCAAATGAGCAGTACTTC. Translating it yields CASRYSGGASNEQYF.

In its sample, this clonotype was seen many times. This sequence joins TRBV7-2 and TRBJ1-2; 9 bases are shared with TRBD1. V trimming: 2 bases; J trimming: 6 bases; junction bases outside the gene matches: 1. The germline gives CDR1 SGHTA, CDR2 FQGNSA. The CDR3 extends over 13 amino acids. The CDR3 bases are TGTGCCAGCAGCTTAACAGGGGGCGATGGCTACACCTTC. As protein: CASSLTGGDGYTF.

This clonotype was detected a few times. V and J are TRBV7-2 and TRBJ2-3; D not resolved. CDR3 length equals 13 residues. V was clipped by 6 bases and J by 3 bases, with 10 bases between them. CDR1 and CDR2 (germline): SGHTA, FQGNSA. CDR3 in DNA: TGTGCCAGCAGTAACGGCCCTACAGATACGCAGTATTTT. Protein product: CASSNGPTDTQYF.